Listed here are 30 T cell receptor beta chains from one sample, sequenced in a study of shared clonotypes between healthy human individuals. Method: immunoSEQ multiplex PCR; TCRdb's copy keeps in-frame clones and lacks some. The repertoire holds 2 million to 3 million clones, 90% to 95% seen once, with roughly 0.39% in the top ten. Sequences were obtained from naive CD4+ T cells from PBMCs. Subset here: CD45RA+ positively selected. These receptors were collected from a man in his late teens or twenties in good health. Some clones in this sample may be carry-over from other donors' samples.

With respect to this clone: Distinct nucleotide sequences in the sample also encode this CDR3. The CDR3 loop is CASSLGQGNQPQHF. The CDR3 region has the DNA TGTGCCAGCTCACTCGGACAGGGAAATCAGCCCCAGCATTTT. The chain is built from TRBV18 and TRBJ1-5; TRBD1 matches at 8 bases. Germline V CDR1 and CDR2: KGHSH, LQKENI. The ends lost 4 bases at V and 4 bases at J; junction bases unmatched: 3. This CDR3 contains 14 residues. Combining the CDR3 with reference TRBV18 and TRBJ1-5 gives the whole variable domain NAGVMQNPRHLVRRRGQEARLRCSPMKGHSHVYWYRQLPEEGLKFMVYLQKENIIDESGMPKERFSAEFPKEGPSILRIQQVVRGDSAAYFCASSLGQGNQPQHFGDGTRLSIL.

J is TRBJ2-1 and V is TRBV5-8; unclear D gene. The CDR3 runs to 12 residues. Germline V gene lookup returns CDR1 SGHTS and CDR2 YDEGEE. V lost 1 base to trimming and J lost 7 bases, with 6 bases between them. Written as DNA, the CDR3 is TGTGCCAGCAGCTTGACAAGAAATGAGCAGTTCTTC. It codes for CASSLTRNEQFF.

The chain has TRBV5-1 and TRBJ1-2; the D is unclear. The CDR3 totals 15 residues. V was cut by 0 bases and J by 0 bases, with 9 bases left in between. Germline loops: CDR1 SGHRS, CDR2 YFSETQ. This CDR3 reads CASSLGPRANYGYTF. CDR3 coding DNA: TGCGCCAGCAGCTTGGGGCCCCGAGCTAACTATGGCTACACCTTC.

CDR3 region: CATSRDRLGSRTDTQYF. In DNA form, the CDR3 reads TGTGCCACCAGCAGAGATCGATTGGGCAGCCGCACAGATACGCAGTATTTT. The genes are TRBV15 and TRBJ2-3, with no clear D. The V end lost 0 bases, the J end lost 1 base, and 14 bases lay between the germline ends. The germline V gene has CDR1 LNHNV and CDR2 YYDKDF (reference sequence). This CDR3 has 17 residues. Drawing the rest from reference TRBV15 and TRBJ2-3, the complete variable domain is DAMVIQNPRYQVTQFGKPVTLSCSQTLNHNVMYWYQQKSSQAPKLLFHYYDKDFNNEADTPDNFQSRRPNTSFCFLDIRSPGLGDTAMYLCATSRDRLGSRTDTQYFGPGTRLTVL.

The V gene is TRBV5-1, the J gene TRBJ2-5, with TRBD2 identical over 9 bases. Germline V lookup: CDR1 SGHRS, CDR2 YFSETQ. Trimming took 6 bases from V and 0 from J; bases not matched to a gene: 3. This CDR3 is 14 amino acids long. CDR3 amino acids: CASTPSGNQETQYF. CDR3 coding DNA: TGCGCCAGCACCCCTAGCGGGAACCAAGAGACCCAGTACTTC.

J is TRBJ2-7 and V is TRBV28, with 10 positions matching TRBD2. Germline-derived CDR1 and CDR2 are MDHEN and SYDVKM. This CDR3 has 16 amino acids. The trim removed 7 bases at V and 5 bases at J, leaving 14 bases unmatched. The CDR3 loop is CASTIGSGRAENEQYF. The CDR3 nucleotides are TGTGCCAGCACTATTGGGAGCGGGAGGGCGGAGAACGAGCAGTACTTC. Based on the CDR3 plus reference TRBV28 and TRBJ2-7, the full variable domain is DVKVTQSSRYLVKRTGEKVFLECVQDMDHENMFWYRQDPGLGLRLIYFSYDVKMKEKGDIPEGYSVSREKKERFSLILESASTNQTSMYLCASTIGSGRAENEQYFGPGTRLTVT.

The J gene is TRBJ2-3, the V gene TRBV6-6; D gene uncertain. CDR1 and CDR2 (germline): MNHNY, SVGAGI (reference sequence). Trimming stripped 8 bases from V and 1 base from J, with 7 bases between. CDR3 length: 12 amino acids. This CDR3 reads CASPRGTDTQYF. CDR3 DNA: TGTGCCAGCCCCCGGGGCACAGATACGCAGTATTTT.

The J gene is TRBJ2-7, the V gene TRBV6-6; no reliable D call. Germline CDR1 MNHNY, CDR2 SVGAGI (reference sequence). The V end was cut by 5 bases, the J end by 4 bases, with 9 bases between. This CDR3 comprises 12 residues. Here the CDR3 DNA reads TGTGCCAGCAGTGGGCACACGTACGAGCAGTACTTC. Translation gives CASSGHTYEQYF.

The rearrangement joins TRBV7-9 to TRBJ1-1; D not certain. Germline V CDR1 and CDR2: SEHNR, FQNEAQ (reference sequence). The CDR3 has 16 amino acids. Trimming took 5 bases from V and 0 from J, leaving 16 bases between them. The CDR3 DNA reads TGTGCCAGCAGCCGTACAATTGGTCTGATGAACACTGAAGCTTTCTTT. It is translated as CASSRTIGLMNTEAFF.

This chain links TRBV6-5 with TRBJ1-1, with D possibly TRBD1 on 6 matching bases. The CDR3 contains 13 residues. V shed 7 bases and J shed 4 bases, with 13 bases lying between them. In germline, CDR1 is MNHEY, CDR2 SVGAGI. CDR3 protein: CASTQGYITEAFF. The CDR3, as DNA: TGTGCCAGCACTCAGGGGTACATCACTGAAGCTTTCTTT.

J is TRBJ2-1 and V is TRBV19, with a possible D match to TRBD2 (6 bases). The CDR3 extends over 13 amino acids. Germline V lookup: CDR1 LNHDA, CDR2 SQIVND (reference sequence). Trimming took off 5 bases at V and 10 bases at J, with 15 bases between the two ends. The CDR3 DNA is TGTGCCAGTAGTGTGACGGGACTCCCAGAGCAGTTCTTC. Protein product: CASSVTGLPEQFF. Complete variable domain (other parts from reference TRBV19 and TRBJ2-1): DGGITQSPKYLFRKEGQNVTLSCEQNLNHDAMYWYRQDPGQGLRLIYYSQIVNDFQKGDIAEGYSVSREKKESFPLTVTSAQKNPTAFYLCASSVTGLPEQFFGPGTRLTVL.

This clone was recorded once. This chain connects TRBV11-2 to TRBJ1-2, with D tentatively TRBD1 (5 bases). The CDR3 runs to 17 residues. V was cut by 2 bases and J by 0 bases, with 16 bases left in between. Germline V CDR1 and CDR2: SGHAT, FQNNGV. CDR3 residues: CASSLIKTARSNYGYTF. In DNA form, the CDR3 reads TGTGCCAGCAGCTTAATCAAGACAGCCCGTTCTAACTATGGCTACACCTTC.

The chain is built from TRBV6-7 and TRBJ1-4; a weak D match, TRBD1 (5 bases). TRBV6-7 is flagged as an ORF with uncertain function. Trimming took 6 bases from V and 5 from J, leaving 13 bases between them. CDR3 length: 14 amino acids. CDR3 loop: CASRRARGNEKLFF. The DNA of the CDR3 is TGTGCCAGCAGGCGCGCCCGGGGGAATGAAAAACTGTTTTTT.

The chain couples TRBV29-1 to TRBJ2-3; TRBD1 matches at 11 bases. With V trimmed by 7 bases and J by 6 bases, 6 bases remained unmatched. Germline V gene lookup returns CDR1 SQVTM and CDR2 ANQGSEA. The CDR3 totals 13 residues. In DNA form, the CDR3 reads TGCAGCGGGACAGGGGGCGTCTCTGATACGCAGTATTTT. Its translation is CSGTGGVSDTQYF.

The chain has TRBV5-4 and TRBJ2-1, with D hard to call. The CDR3 is 16 residues long. The germline V and J ends were trimmed by 0 bases and 0 bases, with 10 bases remaining between them. CDR1 and CDR2 (germline): SGHNT, YYREEE (reference sequence). DNA for the CDR3: TGTGCCAGCAGCTTGGAAGTCTTTAGCTCCTACAATGAGCAGTTCTTC. It is translated as CASSLEVFSSYNEQFF.

The V call is TRBV27, the J call TRBJ2-1; D not certain. The CDR3 is 11 residues long. Trimming cost V 10 bases and J 9 bases, with 13 bases left between them. Germline V gene data show CDR1 as MNHEY and CDR2 as SMNVEV (reference sequence). The CDR3: CATQVKTEQFF. The CDR3 DNA reads as TGTGCCACCCAAGTTAAGACTGAGCAGTTCTTC.

J is TRBJ2-7 and V is TRBV10-3, with TRBD1 matching over 10 bases. The germline V gene encodes CDR1 ENHRY and CDR2 SYGVKD. This CDR3 contains 15 residues. Trimming at V came to 0 bases and at J to 2 bases, leaving 1 base not matched to a gene. This chain's CDR3 is CAISESGQGTYEQYF. The CDR3 DNA reads TGTGCCATCAGTGAGTCGGGACAGGGGACCTACGAGCAGTACTTC.

The chain employs TRBV28 and TRBJ1-1, with 7 bases lining up with TRBD1. V shed 3 bases and J 8 bases; nucleotides not matched to a gene: 15. This CDR3 is 16 amino acids long. The germline CDR1 and CDR2 sequences are MDHEN and SYDVKM. The CDR3 nucleotides read TGTGCCAGCAGTTTGAATCCCGGGGCAGGGGGTGGGGAAGCTTTCTTT. This encodes CASSLNPGAGGGEAFF. Based on the CDR3 plus reference TRBV28 and TRBJ1-1, the full variable domain is DVKVTQSSRYLVKRTGEKVFLECVQDMDHENMFWYRQDPGLGLRLIYFSYDVKMKEKGDIPEGYSVSREKKERFSLILESASTNQTSMYLCASSLNPGAGGGEAFFGQGTRLTVV.

The chain links TRBV28 to TRBJ2-1; D may be TRBD1 (6 bases). This CDR3 contains 12 residues. Trimming stripped 8 bases from V and 2 bases from J, with 7 bases between. Germline assignment: CDR1 MDHEN and CDR2 SYDVKM. This chain's CDR3 is CASRDTYNEQFF. CDR3 in DNA: TGTGCCAGCCGGGACACCTACAATGAGCAGTTCTTC.

The chain carries TRBV9 and TRBJ1-2; TRBD1 agrees at 7 bases. Germline V gene sequence: CDR1 SGDLS, CDR2 YYNGEE. The junction had 4 bases not matched to a gene; V was cut back by 3 bases and J by 5 bases. CDR3 length: 13 residues. This CDR3 reads CASSAYRGYGYTF. The CDR3 DNA reads TGTGCCAGCAGCGCTTACAGGGGTTATGGCTACACCTTC.

J is TRBJ1-4 and V is TRBV7-2; perhaps TRBD1 as D (5 bases). Trimming took 1 base from V and 14 from J, leaving 11 bases between them. The CDR3 covers 12 residues. Germline CDR1 is SGHTA and CDR2 is FQGNSA. This CDR3 reads CASSLDRQLLFF. Here the CDR3 DNA reads TGTGCCAGCAGCTTAGACCGACAGTTGCTGTTTTTT.

This clone was counted between two and nine times. The chain combines TRBV4-1 with TRBJ1-1; D is unresolved. The CDR3 covers 16 residues. Trimming took 0 bases from V and 6 from J, leaving 17 bases between them. The germline CDR1 and CDR2 sequences are MGHRA and YSYEKL. CDR3 in amino acids: CASSQEFADGTSEAFF. The CDR3 DNA follows: TGCGCCAGCAGCCAAGAATTCGCTGACGGTACGTCTGAAGCTTTCTTT.

The chain couples TRBV11-2 to TRBJ1-2; 7 bases align to TRBD1. This CDR3 contains 15 residues. Germline V gene lookup returns CDR1 SGHAT and CDR2 FQNNGV. V lost 3 bases to trimming and J lost 7 bases; unmatched junction nucleotides: 11. Here the CDR3 reads CASSLRLGAGGGYTF. Here the CDR3 DNA reads TGTGCCAGCAGCTTGAGGCTGGGGGCAGGGGGTGGCTACACCTTC.

Of note for this clone: Other DNA sequences in the same sample also yield this CDR3. The genes are TRBV7-9 and TRBJ2-2; tentatively, D is TRBD2 (6 bases). Looked up from germline, CDR1 is SEHNR and CDR2 is FQNEAQ (reference sequence). V was cut by 3 bases and J by 1 base, with 9 bases left in between. The CDR3 spans 15 residues. CDR3 sequence reads: CASSLLAVNTGELFF. Written as DNA, the CDR3 is TGTGCCAGCAGCTTGTTAGCGGTGAACACCGGGGAGCTGTTTTTT.

This clone was picked up one time. The chain carries TRBV29-1 and TRBJ2-1; tentative D call: TRBD1 (5 bases). Germline CDR1 SQVTM, CDR2 ANQGSEA. Trimming cost V 1 base and J 7 bases, with 14 bases left between them. The CDR3 is 14 residues long. The CDR3 DNA follows: TGCAGCGTTGAAGCTGGGGCCGTGGGGAATGAGCAGTTCTTC. Translating gives CSVEAGAVGNEQFF.

The chain couples TRBV20-1 to TRBJ1-2; D unclear. Germline lookup yields CDR1 DFQATT and CDR2 SNEGSKA (reference sequence). V gave up 5 bases and J gave up 5 bases, with 9 bases separating them. The CDR3 sequence is 11 residues long. The CDR3 sequence: CSAQVRYGYTF. The CDR3 region has the DNA TGCAGTGCTCAAGTCCGATATGGCTACACCTTC.

The chain has TRBV5-1 and TRBJ1-1; 9 nucleotides agree with TRBD1. Trimming cost V 7 bases and J 1 base; bases outside gene matches: 8. Germline-derived CDR1 and CDR2 are SGHRS and YFSETQ. This CDR3 comprises 15 residues. CDR3 DNA: TGCGCCAGCGGGGAACAGGGGGCGCCGAACACTGAAGCTTTCTTT. This encodes CASGEQGAPNTEAFF.

The chain carries TRBV11-2 and TRBJ2-7, with D perhaps given as TRBD1 or TRBD2 (5 bases each). This CDR3 region has 12 residues. CDR1 and CDR2 from the germline V gene are SGHAT and FQNNGV. The V gene lost 5 bases and the J gene lost 6 bases, with 11 bases spanning the gap. The CDR3 here is CASSPSGAEQYF. CDR3 sequence (DNA): TGTGCCAGCAGCCCCTCCGGGGCCGAGCAGTACTTC.

The CDR3 spells CASSYSLAGTNEQYF. CDR3 sequence (DNA): TGTGCCAGCAGTTACTCCCTAGCGGGAACCAACGAGCAGTACTTC. The chain is built from TRBV6-5 and TRBJ2-7, with 9 bases aligning to TRBD2. With V trimmed by 0 bases and J by 5 bases, 5 bases remained unmatched. The length of the CDR3 is 15 residues. CDR1 is MNHEY and CDR2 is SVGAGI in the germline V gene.

The chain combines TRBV10-1 with TRBJ2-2; D not certain. This CDR3 is 15 amino acids long. V was clipped by 4 bases and J by 1 base, with 10 bases between them. Germline CDR1 reads WNHNN; CDR2 reads SYGVQD (reference sequence). CDR3 nucleotide sequence: TGCGCCAGCAGTGTTTCGCGAGGGAACACCGGGGAGCTGTTTTTT. It translates to CASSVSRGNTGELFF.